The 30 T cell receptor beta chains presented below share a single source sample, sequenced in a study of blood T cell repertoires in COVID-19. Sequenced by immunoSEQ multiplex PCR; TCRdb stores in-frame clones only, minus some. Found here are roughly 260,000 clones, roughly 86% of them singletons; the top ten hold over 7.5%. Sequenced sample: peripheral blood. The receptors shown here come from a man aged 40-49 years who had recovered from COVID-19.

This chain connects TRBV4-3 to TRBJ1-1, with a weak D call TRBD1 (6 bases). The CDR3 is 14 amino acids. Germline CDR1 is LGHNA and CDR2 is YSLEER. The ends were cut back, 3 bases at V and 5 bases at J, with 13 bases in the middle. The CDR3 region has the DNA TGCGCCAGCAGCCACAGGGGAAGGAGTACTGAAGCTTTCTTT. Encoded protein: CASSHRGRSTEAFF.

The chain is built from TRBV10-2 and TRBJ1-3; a weak D match, TRBD1 (5 bases). The CDR3 has 14 residues. Germline V gives CDR1 WSHSY, CDR2 SAAADI. Trimming stripped 5 bases from V and 2 bases from J, with 10 bases between. CDR3 coding DNA: TGCGCCAGCAGTAAGGCAGGGACTGGAAACACCATATATTTT. Its translation: CASSKAGTGNTIYF.

V gene TRBV5-1 combines with J gene TRBJ1-1, with D maybe TRBD1 (6 bases). The CDR3 has 15 residues. Trimming left V 3 bases short and J 0 bases short, with 12 bases between. CDR1 and CDR2 from the germline V gene are SGHRS and YFSETQ. CDR3 in amino acids: CASSYLGQLNTEAFF. The CDR3 nucleotides read TGCGCCAGCAGCTACTTAGGACAGTTGAACACTGAAGCTTTCTTT. The full variable domain, rest sourced from reference TRBV5-1 and TRBJ1-1, is KAGVTQTPRYLIKTRGQQVTLSCSPISGHRSVSWYQQTPGQGLQFLFEYFSETQRNKGNFPGRFSGRQFSNSRSEMNVSTLELGDSALYLCASSYLGQLNTEAFFGQGTRLTVV.

The chain joins TRBV7-2 to TRBJ2-1, with 12 bases matching TRBD2. The trim removed 0 bases at V and 2 bases at J, leaving 2 bases unmatched. The CDR3 contains 17 residues. Germline CDR1 reads SGHTA; CDR2 reads FQGNSA. CDR3 DNA sequence: TGTGCCAGCAGCTTAGCGGCTAGCGGGGGGGCCTACAATGAGCAGTTCTTC. It codes for CASSLAASGGAYNEQFF.

The genes are TRBV2 and TRBJ1-5, with D possibly TRBD1 on 5 matching bases. This CDR3 has 15 residues. The germline gives CDR1 SNHLY, CDR2 FYNNEI. V gave up 6 bases and J gave up 5 bases, with 17 bases separating them. DNA for the CDR3: TGTGCCAGCAGCGCAAGGGGAGGGTACGATCAGCCCCAGCATTTT. Protein sequence: CASSARGGYDQPQHF.

J is TRBJ1-2 and V is TRBV5-5, with no clear D. This CDR3 region has 14 residues. In germline, CDR1 is SGHKS, CDR2 YYEKEE (reference sequence). Between the trimmed V and J ends, which lost 3 bases and 6 bases, there was a span of 15 bases. CDR3 in amino acids: CASSSASGNNGYTF. CDR3 bases: TGTGCCAGCAGCTCCGCTTCGGGGAATAATGGCTACACCTTC.

The chain employs TRBV24-1 and TRBJ2-1; 11 bases match TRBD2. The CDR3 contains 15 residues. The V segment lost 4 bases and the J segment 9 bases; nucleotides outside the gene matches: 7. Germline assignment: CDR1 KGHDR and CDR2 SFDVKD. The CDR3 loop is CATSEASGGPGEQFF. The CDR3 DNA sequence: TGTGCCACCAGTGAGGCTAGCGGGGGGCCGGGTGAGCAGTTCTTC.

J is TRBJ2-7 and V is TRBV12-3 or TRBV12-4; D gene ambiguous. The CDR3 is 13 residues long. Trimming shortened V by 5 bases and J by 1 base, and 9 bases separated the two germline ends. As DNA, the CDR3 is TGTGCCAGCAGTCCTGGGCCTTCCTACGAGCAGTACTTC. The encoded protein is CASSPGPSYEQYF.

In its sample, this clone was seen once. V gene TRBV4-1 combines with J gene TRBJ2-4, with TRBD1 matching 9 bases. Germline CDR1 reads MGHRA; CDR2 reads YSYEKL. Unmatched junction bases numbered 20, after V lost 3 bases and J lost 2 bases. The CDR3 has 21 residues. The CDR3 DNA follows: TGCGCCAGCAGCCACCCATCAAAGGGGGGGAGGGGACAGGGAACCAAAAACATTCAGTACTTC. This sequence encodes CASSHPSKGGRGQGTKNIQYF.

The chain links TRBV15 to TRBJ1-1, with 7 bases lining up with TRBD1. With 5 bases clipped from V and 1 base from J, the junction kept 7 bases outside the gene matches. Germline CDR1 is LNHNV and CDR2 is YYDKDF (reference sequence). This CDR3 has 15 amino acids. CDR3 DNA sequence: TGTGCCACCAGCCGGTACAGGGGCCAGAACACTGAAGCTTTCTTT. Its translation: CATSRYRGQNTEAFF.

The CDR3: CASSDPLAGPHPPGELFF. DNA of the CDR3: TGTGCCAGCAGCGACCCTCTAGCGGGACCCCACCCCCCCGGGGAGCTGTTTTTT. The chain carries TRBV21-1 and TRBJ2-2; the DNA was not used to check the table's D call, TRBD2. TRBV21-1 is a pseudogene segment. The length of the CDR3 is 18 residues.

V is TRBV30 and J is TRBJ1-1, with 9 bases matching TRBD1. Germline loops: CDR1 GTSNPN, CDR2 SVGIG (reference sequence). The CDR3 spans 11 residues. The trim removed 5 bases at V and 11 bases at J, leaving 6 bases unmatched. The CDR3 region has the DNA TGTGCCTGGGAGACAGGGGGGACCGCTTTCTTT. Translating it yields CAWETGGTAFF.

This chain links TRBV7-2 with TRBJ1-4; maybe TRBD1 (6 bases). The germline V gene encodes CDR1 SGHTA and CDR2 FQGNSA. The CDR3 is 15 amino acids. V shed 7 bases and J shed 3 bases, with 15 bases lying between them. CDR3 DNA: TGTGCCAGCAAGCAGTTACAGGGCTCTAATGAAAAACTGTTTTTT. Amino acids: CASKQLQGSNEKLFF.

The V gene is TRBV11-2, the J gene TRBJ2-1, with 7 nucleotides matching TRBD2. With V trimmed by 1 base and J by 8 bases, 8 bases remained unmatched. CDR3 length: 15 amino acids. Germline assignment: CDR1 SGHAT and CDR2 FQNNGV. CDR3 DNA sequence: TGTGCCAGCAGCTTAGGGGGCGGGAGTAGGCATGAGCAGTTCTTC. Its translation: CASSLGGGSRHEQFF.

The chain carries TRBV11-2 and TRBJ2-7, with TRBD2 as a possible D gene (5 bases). Germline-derived CDR1 and CDR2 are SGHAT and FQNNGV. Trimming stripped 2 bases from V and 2 bases from J, with 13 bases between. The CDR3 is made up of 15 amino acids. The CDR3 spells CASSLRLADPYEQYF. DNA of the CDR3: TGTGCCAGCAGCTTACGGCTAGCCGATCCCTACGAGCAGTACTTC.

The genes are TRBV5-4 and TRBJ2-3; D perhaps matches TRBD1 (6 bases). This CDR3 is 15 amino acids long. The V end was cut by 4 bases, the J end by 1 base, with 13 bases between. Germline V gene sequence: CDR1 SGHNT, CDR2 YYREEE (reference sequence). DNA of the CDR3: TGTGCCAGCAGCCCCCAGCGACAGGGCACAGATACGCAGTATTTT. Amino acid sequence: CASSPQRQGTDTQYF.

This rearrangement joins TRBV5-1 to TRBJ1-1, with TRBD1 matching 8 bases. CDR3 length: 15 residues. Looked up from germline, CDR1 is SGHRS and CDR2 is YFSETQ. The trim removed 0 bases at V and 0 bases at J, leaving 1 base unmatched. CDR3 sequence reads: CASSLGTGMNTEAFF. CDR3 nucleotide sequence: TGCGCCAGCAGCTTGGGGACAGGGATGAACACTGAAGCTTTCTTT.

The chain has TRBV10-2 and TRBJ2-1; weak D call: TRBD1 (6 bases). The germline V and J ends were trimmed by 7 bases and 4 bases, with 14 bases remaining between them. The CDR3 covers 14 residues. The germline V gene has CDR1 WSHSY and CDR2 SAAADI. CDR3 nucleotides: TGCGCCAGCATAGCCGGGACATCTTACAATGAGCAGTTCTTC. Translation: CASIAGTSYNEQFF.

J is TRBJ2-3 and V is TRBV6-2 or TRBV6-3; 11 bases map to TRBD2. Germline values: CDR1 MNHEY, CDR2 SVGEGT. This CDR3 comprises 17 residues. V lost 0 bases and J lost 6; bases outside the gene matches: 8. This chain's CDR3 is CASSYSVAGGPSDTQYF. The CDR3 region has the DNA TGTGCCAGCAGTTACTCCGTAGCGGGAGGGCCGTCCGATACGCAGTATTTT.

This rearrangement joins TRBV5-1 to TRBJ1-4, with D unclear. V was clipped by 0 bases and J by 3 bases, with 9 bases between them. The CDR3 is made up of 15 amino acids. CDR1 and CDR2 from the germline V gene are SGHRS and YFSETQ. The CDR3 loop is CASSLAGQSNEKLFF. CDR3 nucleotides: TGCGCCAGCAGCTTGGCTGGGCAGTCTAATGAAAAACTGTTTTTT.

The chain couples TRBV4-3 to TRBJ2-1; D perhaps matches TRBD2 (6 bases). Germline V gene sequence: CDR1 LGHNA, CDR2 YSLEER. V was trimmed by 4 bases and J by 5 bases, leaving 18 bases between them. The CDR3 loop spans 16 amino acids. Here the CDR3 DNA reads TGCGCCAGCAGCCGATCCCGCGGGGACTTCAACAATGAGCAGTTCTTC. Its translation: CASSRSRGDFNNEQFF.

This chain uses TRBV2 with TRBJ2-7, with D unclear. V was trimmed by 0 bases and J by 6 bases, leaving 6 bases between them. Germline CDR1 reads SNHLY; CDR2 reads FYNNEI. There are 12 residues in the CDR3. The CDR3 is CASSEARPEQYF. The CDR3 DNA reads TGTGCCAGCAGTGAAGCCAGGCCCGAGCAGTACTTC.

The J gene is TRBJ2-7, the V gene TRBV9; D remains ambiguous. Trimming cost V 4 bases and J 2 bases, with 16 bases left between them. Germline assignment: CDR1 SGDLS and CDR2 YYNGEE. The CDR3 covers 15 residues. CDR3 residues: CASSSSPQRAYEQYF. In DNA form, the CDR3 reads TGTGCCAGCAGCTCAAGCCCGCAGCGAGCCTACGAGCAGTACTTC.

J is TRBJ2-2 and V is TRBV9; D is possibly TRBD1 (5 bases). The V end was cut by 6 bases, the J end by 0 bases, with 15 bases between. Per germline, CDR1 SGDLS and CDR2 YYNGEE. This CDR3 region has 16 residues. The CDR3, as DNA: TGTGCCAGCACCAGGGATGGTAGATCGAACACCGGGGAGCTGTTTTTT. Amino acid sequence: CASTRDGRSNTGELFF. Combining the CDR3 with reference TRBV9 and TRBJ2-2 gives the whole variable domain DSGVTQTPKHLITATGQRVTLRCSPRSGDLSVYWYQQSLDQGLQFLIQYYNGEERAKGNILERFSAQQFPDLHSELNLSSLELGDSALYFCASTRDGRSNTGELFFGEGSRLTVL.

This clone has only one observation. The J gene is TRBJ2-2, the V gene TRBV19, with 8 bases that match TRBD1. There are 16 residues in the CDR3. The germline CDR1 and CDR2 sequences are LNHDA and SQIVND (reference sequence). The ends lost 2 bases at V and 4 bases at J; junction bases unmatched: 6. The CDR3 reads CASSIRQGRGTGELFF. CDR3 sequence (DNA): TGTGCCAGTAGTATAAGACAGGGGCGAGGCACCGGGGAGCTGTTTTTT.

This chain connects TRBV5-8 to TRBJ1-2; no clear D gene. Germline CDR1 SGHTS, CDR2 YDEGEE. This CDR3 is built from 15 residues. The V and J ends lost 4 bases and 8 bases respectively, with 21 bases between them. CDR3 coding DNA: TGTGCCAGCAGCCCCGGTCAGCGGGGAGCAGAAGGCTACACCTTC. Protein sequence: CASSPGQRGAEGYTF.

The chain uses TRBV21-1 and TRBJ1-5. TRBV21-1 is a pseudogene. The CDR3 runs to 12 residues. CDR3 residues: CASEYGNQPQHF. The CDR3 nucleotides are TGTGCCAGCGAGTATGGCAATCAGCCCCAGCATTTT.

CDR3: CASSPGQGSAGELFF. In DNA, the CDR3 is TGTGCCAGCAGCCCAGGACAGGGTTCGGCCGGGGAGCTGTTTTTT. The chain is built from TRBV7-9 and TRBJ2-2; TRBD1 matches 8 bases. Per germline, CDR1 SEHNR and CDR2 FQNEAQ (reference sequence). V was pared by 5 bases and J by 6 bases, with 8 bases of the junction left unmatched. This CDR3 spans 15 amino acids.

This clone has only a few counts. The rearrangement uses TRBV18 and TRBJ1-1, with 12 bases identical to TRBD1. The CDR3 contains 13 residues. The trim removed 2 bases at V and 11 bases at J, leaving 3 bases unmatched. The V gene's germline CDR1 is KGHSH and CDR2 LQKENI. This CDR3 reads CASSPGTGGDAFF. The DNA of the CDR3 is TGTGCCAGCTCACCAGGGACAGGGGGCGACGCTTTCTTT. Full variable domain (remainder filled in from reference TRBV18 and TRBJ1-1): NAGVMQNPRHLVRRRGQEARLRCSPMKGHSHVYWYRQLPEEGLKFMVYLQKENIIDESGMPKERFSAEFPKEGPSILRIQQVVRGDSAAYFCASSPGTGGDAFFGQGTRLTVV.

The chain uses TRBV18 and TRBJ1-4; D is unresolved. The CDR3 loop spans 12 amino acids. V lost 0 bases and J lost 11, with 7 bases in between. Germline V gene data show CDR1 as KGHSH and CDR2 as LQKENI. This CDR3 is CASSPPGSKLFF. Written as DNA, the CDR3 is TGTGCCAGCTCACCACCGGGCAGTAAACTGTTTTTT. Full variable domain (missing parts from reference TRBV18 and TRBJ1-4): NAGVMQNPRHLVRRRGQEARLRCSPMKGHSHVYWYRQLPEEGLKFMVYLQKENIIDESGMPKERFSAEFPKEGPSILRIQQVVRGDSAAYFCASSPPGSKLFFGSGTQLSVL.